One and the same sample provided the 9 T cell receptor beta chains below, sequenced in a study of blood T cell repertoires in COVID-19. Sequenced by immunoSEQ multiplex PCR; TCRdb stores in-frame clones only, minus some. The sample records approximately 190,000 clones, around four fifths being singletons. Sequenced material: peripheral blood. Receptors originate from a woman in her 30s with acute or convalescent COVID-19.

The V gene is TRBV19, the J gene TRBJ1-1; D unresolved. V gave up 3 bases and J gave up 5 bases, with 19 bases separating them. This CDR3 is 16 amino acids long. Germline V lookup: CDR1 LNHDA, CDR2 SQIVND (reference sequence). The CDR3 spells CASSMPIARTGTEAFF. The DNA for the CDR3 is TGTGCCAGTAGTATGCCCATAGCCAGGACGGGGACTGAAGCTTTCTTT.

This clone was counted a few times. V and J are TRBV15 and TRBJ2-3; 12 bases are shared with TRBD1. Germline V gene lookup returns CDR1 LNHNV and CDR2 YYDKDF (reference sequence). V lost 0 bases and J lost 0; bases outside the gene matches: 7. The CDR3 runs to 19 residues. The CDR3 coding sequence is TGTGCCACCAGCAGAGATCGCGGGACAGGGGGCATCAGCACAGATACGCAGTATTTT. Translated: CATSRDRGTGGISTDTQYF.

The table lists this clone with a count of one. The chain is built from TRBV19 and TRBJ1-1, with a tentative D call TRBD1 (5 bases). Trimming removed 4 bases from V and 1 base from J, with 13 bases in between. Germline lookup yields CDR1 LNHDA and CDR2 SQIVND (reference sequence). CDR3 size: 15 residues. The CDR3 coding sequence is TGTGCCAGTAGTACGGAGGGGAAACCGAACACTGAAGCTTTCTTT. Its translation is CASSTEGKPNTEAFF.

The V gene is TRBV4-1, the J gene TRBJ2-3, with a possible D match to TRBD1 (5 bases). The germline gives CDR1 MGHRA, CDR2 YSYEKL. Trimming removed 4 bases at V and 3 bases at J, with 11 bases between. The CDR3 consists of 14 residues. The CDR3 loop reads CASSPRQFTDTQYF. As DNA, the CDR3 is TGCGCCAGCAGCCCCCGACAGTTTACAGATACGCAGTATTTT.

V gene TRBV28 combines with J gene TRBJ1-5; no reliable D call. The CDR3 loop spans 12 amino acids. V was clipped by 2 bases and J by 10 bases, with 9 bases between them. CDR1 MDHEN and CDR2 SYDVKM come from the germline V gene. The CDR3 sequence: CASSLQADPQHF. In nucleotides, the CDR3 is TGTGCCAGCAGTTTACAGGCAGACCCCCAGCATTTT.

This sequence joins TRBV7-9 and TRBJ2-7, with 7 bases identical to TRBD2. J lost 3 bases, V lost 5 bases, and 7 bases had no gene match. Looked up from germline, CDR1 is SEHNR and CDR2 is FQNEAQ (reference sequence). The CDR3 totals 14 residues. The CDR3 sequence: CASSPLRTSYEQYF. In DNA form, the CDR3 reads TGTGCCAGCAGCCCCCTCCGGACTAGCTACGAGCAGTACTTC.

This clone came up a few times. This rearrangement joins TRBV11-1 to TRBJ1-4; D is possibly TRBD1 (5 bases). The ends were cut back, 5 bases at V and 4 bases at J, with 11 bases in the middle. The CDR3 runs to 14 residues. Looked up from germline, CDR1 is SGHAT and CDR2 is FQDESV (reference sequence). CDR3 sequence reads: CASSPNRNNEKLFF. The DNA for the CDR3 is TGTGCCAGCAGCCCGAACAGGAATAATGAAAAACTGTTTTTT. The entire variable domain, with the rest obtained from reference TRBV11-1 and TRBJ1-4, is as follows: EAEVAQSPRYKITEKSQAVAFWCDPISGHATLYWYRQILGQGPELLVQFQDESVVDDSQLPKDRFSAERLKGVDSTLKIQPAELGDSAMYLCASSPNRNNEKLFFGSGTQLSVL.

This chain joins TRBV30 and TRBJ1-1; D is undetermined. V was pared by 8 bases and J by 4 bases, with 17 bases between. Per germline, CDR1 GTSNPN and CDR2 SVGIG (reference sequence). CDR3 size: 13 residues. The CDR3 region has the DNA TGTGCCGGCCGGTCCGAGGGTCTCACTGAAGCTTTCTTT. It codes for CAGRSEGLTEAFF.

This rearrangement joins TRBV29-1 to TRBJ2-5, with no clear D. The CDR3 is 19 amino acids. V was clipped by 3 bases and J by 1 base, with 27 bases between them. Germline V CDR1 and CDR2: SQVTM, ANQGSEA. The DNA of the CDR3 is TGCAGCGTTGAGCGGCCCGAACAAGGTTGGGTAATCGGCCAAGAGACCCAGTACTTC. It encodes CSVERPEQGWVIGQETQYF.